The 21 T cell receptor beta chains in this list originate from one sample, sequenced in a study of radiation and T cells in renal cell carcinoma. Time point here: blood 4 weeks post-SBRT, at nephrectomy. Treatment defined: 15 Gy SBRT to primary tumor, nephrectomy 4 weeks later. Measured with immunoSEQ multiplex PCR; TCRdb has only the in-frame clones, and not every one. This sample has around 95,000 clones, with approximately 82% found just once. Sequences were derived from blood, sampled from a patient whose treatment included radiotherapy and nephrectomy. The receptors here all came from a man in his sixties with renal cell carcinoma.

The CDR3 spells CASSLVYRQGYGYTF. DNA of the CDR3: TGTGCCAGCAGCTTAGTCTACCGACAGGGCTATGGCTACACCTTC. The chain links TRBV11-2 to TRBJ1-2; 7 nucleotides line up with TRBD1. With V trimmed by 1 base and J by 4 bases, 6 bases remained unmatched. From germline, CDR1 is SGHAT and CDR2 FQNNGV. This CDR3 has 15 residues.

The chain is built from TRBV19 and TRBJ1-2, with D possibly TRBD1 on 5 matching bases. Germline assignment: CDR1 LNHDA and CDR2 SQIVND (reference sequence). This CDR3 region has 14 residues. V lost 8 bases to trimming and J lost 4 bases, with 17 bases between them. CDR3 bases: TGTGCCAGTCTTCCTGAGGGGAACCTCTATGGCTACACCTTC. This gives the protein CASLPEGNLYGYTF. Variable domain in full (rest from reference TRBV19 and TRBJ1-2): DGGITQSPKYLFRKEGQNVTLSCEQNLNHDAMYWYRQDPGQGLRLIYYSQIVNDFQKGDIAEGYSVSREKKESFPLTVTSAQKNPTAFYLCASLPEGNLYGYTFGSGTRLTVV.

The chain combines TRBV7-9 with TRBJ2-5, with D tentatively TRBD1 (6 bases). Trimming shortened V by 5 bases and J by 5 bases, and 12 bases separated the two germline ends. Germline V lookup: CDR1 SEHNR, CDR2 FQNEAQ (reference sequence). The CDR3 is 13 amino acids. In DNA, the CDR3 is TGTGCCAGCAGCAGCCCAGGGGTGGAGACCCAGTACTTC. Residues: CASSSPGVETQYF.

The genes are TRBV11-3 and TRBJ2-1; 12 positions agree with TRBD2. This CDR3 spans 15 amino acids. Germline CDR1 SGHNT, CDR2 YENEEA. The J segment lost 4 bases and the V segment lost 5 bases, leaving 3 bases of the junction unmatched. The CDR3 sequence: CASSPGTSGYNEQFF. The CDR3 nucleotides are TGTGCCAGCAGCCCCGGGACTAGCGGGTACAATGAGCAGTTCTTC.

This clone was recorded only once. The chain links TRBV27 to TRBJ2-2; TRBD1 aligns across 7 bases. The ends lost 2 bases at V and 5 bases at J; junction bases unmatched: 17. CDR3 size: 19 residues. CDR1 and CDR2 from the germline V gene are MNHEY and SMNVEV (reference sequence). The CDR3 nucleotides read TGTGCCAGCAGTTTAAAGGACCCAATGGGGACAGCCTCAACCGGGGAGCTGTTTTTT. The encoded protein is CASSLKDPMGTASTGELFF.

The J gene is TRBJ1-3, the V gene TRBV5-1; 8 bases are shared with TRBD1. Unmatched junction bases numbered 14, after V lost 6 bases and J lost 9 bases. This CDR3 spans 15 amino acids. The V gene's germline CDR1 is SGHRS and CDR2 YFSETQ. CDR3 in amino acids: CASTPGQGSWSTIYF. CDR3 bases: TGCGCCAGCACCCCCGGACAGGGTTCGTGGAGCACCATATATTTT.

The V gene is TRBV6-6, the J gene TRBJ2-1, with D perhaps matching TRBD2 (6 bases). With 10 bases removed from V and 7 bases from J, the gap between germline ends came to 26 bases. This CDR3 is built from 16 residues. Germline V gene data show CDR1 as MNHNY and CDR2 as SVGAGI (reference sequence). CDR3 amino acids: CATSRASRAGLNEQFF. The CDR3 DNA sequence: TGTGCCACCTCACGGGCTTCTAGGGCGGGGCTGAATGAGCAGTTCTTC.

This clone has just one count. The chain is built from TRBV10-1 and TRBJ2-6; D is undetermined. Trimming removed 0 bases from V and 6 bases from J, with 12 bases in between. The CDR3 has 16 residues. In germline, CDR1 is WNHNN, CDR2 SYGVQD (reference sequence). The CDR3 coding sequence is TGCGCCAGCAGTGAGTCGTTGTGGGCCCCGGCCAACGTCCTGACTTTC. Protein: CASSESLWAPANVLTF.

The chain recombines TRBV9 with TRBJ2-3, with D hard to call. This CDR3 is built from 13 residues. Germline V gene data show CDR1 as SGDLS and CDR2 as YYNGEE. V was trimmed by 0 bases and J by 2 bases, leaving 4 bases between them. The CDR3 loop is CASSVEPTDTQYF. The CDR3 DNA sequence: TGTGCCAGCAGCGTAGAGCCCACAGATACGCAGTATTTT.

This clone was seen a few times. The V gene is TRBV5-1, the J gene TRBJ2-7, with D possibly being TRBD1 (6 bases). V lost 1 base and J lost 4, with 12 bases in between. This CDR3 contains 14 residues. The germline CDR1 and CDR2 sequences are SGHRS and YFSETQ. CDR3 nucleotide sequence: TGCGCCAGCAGCTTGAATGCAGGGGAATACGAGCAGTACTTC. It is translated as CASSLNAGEYEQYF.

The J gene is TRBJ1-2, the V gene TRBV27; maybe TRBD1 (6 bases). CDR3 size: 15 residues. CDR1 MNHEY and CDR2 SMNVEV come from the germline V gene (reference sequence). Trimming left V 2 bases short and J 6 bases short, with 16 bases between. DNA for the CDR3: TGTGCCAGCAGTTTAGTACAGGGCATTATTAATGGCTACACCTTC. Translation: CASSLVQGIINGYTF.

The chain couples TRBV11-3 to TRBJ2-1, with no clear D. Germline loops: CDR1 SGHNT, CDR2 YENEEA. With 0 bases removed from V and 5 bases from J, the gap between germline ends came to 8 bases. This CDR3 spans 14 amino acids. The CDR3 loop reads CASSLDVSNNEQFF. DNA for the CDR3: TGTGCCAGCAGCTTAGACGTGTCTAACAATGAGCAGTTCTTC.

This clone was detected once. This sequence joins TRBV11-2 and TRBJ2-7, with TRBD1 as a possible D gene (5 bases). The CDR3 totals 15 residues. Germline V gene sequence: CDR1 SGHAT, CDR2 FQNNGV. V lost 7 bases to trimming and J lost 0 bases, with 16 bases between them. This CDR3 is CASTRSSGISYEQYF. In DNA, the CDR3 is TGTGCCAGCACCAGATCTTCAGGGATCTCCTACGAGCAGTACTTC.

The chain couples TRBV2 to TRBJ1-1, with a tentative D call TRBD1 (6 bases). The CDR3 sequence is 14 residues long. The germline CDR1 and CDR2 sequences are SNHLY and FYNNEI. Trimming removed 3 bases from V and 0 bases from J, with 8 bases in between. The CDR3 DNA reads as TGTGCCAGCAGTGACAGGGACATGAACACTGAAGCTTTCTTT. It codes for CASSDRDMNTEAFF.

CDR3 DNA: TGTGCCAGTAGTGATCAGGGAAAGACTGCTGGAAACACCATATATTTT. As protein: CASSDQGKTAGNTIYF. The J gene is TRBJ1-3, the V gene TRBV19; TRBD1 is a possible D gene (5 bases). Germline V lookup: CDR1 LNHDA, CDR2 SQIVND (reference sequence). V gave up 5 bases and J gave up 2 bases, with 16 bases separating them. The CDR3 contains 16 residues.

The genes are TRBV6-5 and TRBJ1-6, with D possibly matching TRBD1 (6 bases). V lost 0 bases and J lost 10, with 10 bases in between. From germline, CDR1 is MNHEY and CDR2 SVGAGI. This CDR3 region has 14 residues. The CDR3 DNA sequence: TGTGCCAGCAGTTACTCGAACAGGGACTCACCCCTCCACTTT. This encodes CASSYSNRDSPLHF.

V usage is TRBV10-1 and J usage is TRBJ1-1, with a tentative D call TRBD1 (5 bases). The CDR3 consists of 13 residues. The germline V and J ends were trimmed by 7 bases and 5 bases, with 14 bases remaining between them. Germline CDR1 is WNHNN and CDR2 is SYGVQD (reference sequence). The CDR3 DNA reads as TGCGCCAGCACCAAGGATTGGGGGACTGAAGCTTTCTTT. This sequence encodes CASTKDWGTEAFF.

The chain couples TRBV10-2 to TRBJ2-7; no clear D. With 3 bases removed from V and 2 bases from J, the gap between germline ends came to 5 bases. Germline CDR1 and CDR2: WSHSY and SAAADI. This CDR3 is 12 amino acids long. CDR3 amino acids: CASSDFTYEQYF. CDR3 coding DNA: TGCGCCAGCAGTGACTTTACCTACGAGCAGTACTTC.

This clone was counted a few times. The chain is built from TRBV7-9 and TRBJ2-5; 9 bases match TRBD1. V dropped 4 bases and J dropped 5; count of bases not matched to a gene: 11. This CDR3 comprises 16 residues. Per germline, CDR1 SEHNR and CDR2 FQNEAQ (reference sequence). In DNA, the CDR3 is TGTGCCAGCAGCTACTACCAGGGGACAGGGACGGAGACCCAGTACTTC. This codes for CASSYYQGTGTETQYF.

This clone was seen only once. V and J are TRBV5-6 and TRBJ2-1, with a weak D call TRBD2 (6 bases). Trimming took off 4 bases at V and 1 base at J, with 15 bases between the two ends. This CDR3 is built from 16 residues. Germline CDR1 and CDR2: SGHDT and YYEEEE. The CDR3 spells CASSGGTSFSYNEQFF. The CDR3 region has the DNA TGTGCCAGCAGCGGAGGGACCTCCTTTTCCTACAATGAGCAGTTCTTC.

This clone was observed a few times. The chain uses TRBV9 and TRBJ1-1; 7 nucleotides align to TRBD1. The CDR3 is 14 amino acids. Germline CDR1 and CDR2: SGDLS and YYNGEE. V gave up 3 bases and J gave up 1 base; unmatched junction bases: 3. The CDR3 region is CASSARTGNTEAFF. The DNA for the CDR3 is TGTGCCAGCAGCGCCCGGACAGGGAACACTGAAGCTTTCTTT.